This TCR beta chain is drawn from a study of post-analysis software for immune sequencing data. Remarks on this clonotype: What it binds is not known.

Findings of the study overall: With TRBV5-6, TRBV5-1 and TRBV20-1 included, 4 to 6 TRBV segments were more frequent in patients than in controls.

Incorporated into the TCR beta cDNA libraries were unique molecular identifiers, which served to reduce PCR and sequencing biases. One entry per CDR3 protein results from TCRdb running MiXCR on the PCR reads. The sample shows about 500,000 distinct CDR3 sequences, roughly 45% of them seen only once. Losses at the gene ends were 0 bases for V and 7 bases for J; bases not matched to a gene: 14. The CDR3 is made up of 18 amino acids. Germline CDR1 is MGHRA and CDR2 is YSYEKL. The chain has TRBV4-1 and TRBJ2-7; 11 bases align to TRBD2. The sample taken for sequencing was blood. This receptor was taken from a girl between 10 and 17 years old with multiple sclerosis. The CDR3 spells CASSQDPPTSGTAREQYF. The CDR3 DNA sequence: TGCGCCAGCAGCCAAGATCCCCCGACTAGCGGGACGGCGCGGGAGCAGTACTTC.